The subject of this entry is one T cell receptor beta chain. There are a few counts of this clone. It has no known antigen specificity. No qualities accompany the bases; no much larger clone lies one base away. TCRbeta CDR3 regions were amplified from genomic DNA by means of the immunoSEQ Assay, a bias-controlled multiplex PCR. Per the source publication's procedure: Nucleated cell counts per sample were estimated from amplification of reference gene primers within the assay. To quantify the absolute abundance of each unique TCRbeta CDR3 rearrangement, sequence reads were collapsed and filtered. For each sample, productive Simpson clonality was calculated by taking the square root of Simpson's diversity index across productive rearrangements. TCRdb took over this immuneACCESS table, retaining in-frame rearrangements with V and J assigned. Such tables are incomplete; in checked studies, under half of the missing clones stem from an unresolved V gene, and the remainder is unexplained. Clone size and the V and J calls come from that table; the DNA yielded D and trimming. In all, the sample holds roughly 70,000 clones, and roughly 90% of those were seen once. Clones ranked in the top ten supply around 1.6% of the sample.

Whole blood was collected in K2EDTA tubes by collaborating institutions according to the institutions' own protocols. Collaborator samples were shipped for TCRbeta analysis as frozen whole blood, isolated PBMCs, or DNA extracted from either sample type. These data originate in a study of blood T cell repertoires in COVID-19 (dated by TCRdb to 2020 to 2021). Regarding the research as a whole: Collaborator samples came from the United States, Italy and Spain and covered acute and convalescent phases of COVID-19. Samples came from the ongoing ImmuneRACE study (first 160 participants) plus 1,254 subjects from 6 global collaborators. The repertoires were made available in a free public database intended to serve as a resource for research on the immune response to SARS-CoV-2. The dataset comprised deeply sampled blood TCRbeta repertoires from subjects exposed to, actively infected with, or recovered from COVID-19. The material from the prospective study consisted of cDNA or gDNA derived from T cells, B-cell-depleted T cells, or PBMCs. Where HLA class I and class II types were available, the types were taken from metadata supplied by the sample provider, not from assay-based typing. Sample metadata almost always included a de-identified subject ID, COVID-19 status, age in years and sex. Here is what the overall study found, with its caveats: The quantity of clinical and demographic metadata differed by source and by participant and was supplied without curation.

CDR1 MNHEY and CDR2 SVGAGI are derived from the germline V gene. Deletion took 6 bases off V and 0 bases off J, with a span of 8 bases between the germline ends. The CDR3, cysteine through phenylalanine, is 13 amino acids long. Only the CDR3 region is kept as DNA, spanning 39 bases read in frame from base 1. This TCR was sampled from a man over 45 with acute or convalescent COVID-19. Sequenced: peripheral blood. The chain uses TRBV6-5 and TRBJ2-5, with TRBD1 tentatively as D gene (6 bases match). The CDR3 region reads CASRDSNQETQYF. The DNA sequence is as follows: TGTGCCAGCAGGGACAGCAACCAAGAGACCCAGTACTTC.